The following is a TCR beta chain sequence with its context. The repertoire was sequenced with immunoSEQ multiplex PCR; TCRdb's copy has only in-frame clones and lacks some. Of 660,000 or so clones in the sample, roughly 96% were seen once. Trimming pared 1 base from V and 0 bases from J, leaving 10 bases between. CDR3 length: 16 amino acids. Germline values: CDR1 MGHRA, CDR2 YSYEKL. The sample originates from a study of shared clonotypes between healthy human individuals. It was CD45RO-negative cells, positively selected for CCR7, that made up naive CD8 cells, with terminally differentiated effector memory CD45RA+ cells excluded.

This TCR came from a young woman in good health. V and J are TRBV4-1 and TRBJ2-4; D unresolved. Sequenced material: naive CD8+ T cells sorted from blood. CDR3 sequence reads: CASSQGTELAKNIQYF. The CDR3 DNA follows: TGCGCCAGCAGCCAAGGGACCGAATTAGCCAAAAACATTCAGTACTTC.